These 16 T cell receptor beta chains were all obtained from the same sample, sequenced in a study of PD-1 blockade in classical Hodgkin lymphoma. Time point described: newly diagnosed, previously untreated cHL patient sample. Clones were sequenced by immunoSEQ multiplex PCR, and TCRdb holds only the in-frame ones, with some missing. This table holds some 70,000 clones, roughly 93% found once. Sequenced: peripheral blood mononuclear cells (PBMCs). These receptors were taken from a human donor with classical Hodgkin lymphoma.

V usage is TRBV18 and J usage is TRBJ1-2; 9 bases map to TRBD1. The germline gives CDR1 KGHSH, CDR2 LQKENI. V shed 3 bases and J 0 bases; nucleotides not matched to a gene: 5. The CDR3 sequence is 16 residues long. CDR3 sequence reads: CASSPRRQGANYGYTF. The CDR3, as DNA: TGTGCCAGCTCACCGCGAAGACAGGGGGCTAACTATGGCTACACCTTC.

This chain joins TRBV2 and TRBJ1-3; TRBD1 might be the D (5 bases). The CDR3 length is 17 residues. The V end lost 7 bases, the J end lost 0 bases, and 19 bases lay between the germline ends. Germline V CDR1 and CDR2: SNHLY, FYNNEI. CDR3 amino acids: CASTGTLLSFSGNTIYF. In DNA, the CDR3 is TGTGCCAGCACGGGGACTCTTCTATCGTTCTCTGGAAACACCATATATTTT.

The chain uses TRBV5-1 and TRBJ2-1; TRBD1 is a possible D gene (5 bases). The germline CDR1 and CDR2 sequences are SGHRS and YFSETQ. Trimming removed 7 bases at V and 6 bases at J, with 14 bases between. The CDR3 is 13 residues long. CDR3 sequence reads: CASALGDRNEQFF. CDR3 in DNA: TGCGCCAGCGCTCTAGGGGATCGCAATGAGCAGTTCTTC. Combining the CDR3 with reference TRBV5-1 and TRBJ2-1 gives the whole variable domain KAGVTQTPRYLIKTRGQQVTLSCSPISGHRSVSWYQQTPGQGLQFLFEYFSETQRNKGNFPGRFSGRQFSNSRSEMNVSTLELGDSALYLCASALGDRNEQFFGPGTRLTVL.

This chain joins TRBV5-1 and TRBJ2-7, with TRBD1 identical over 8 bases. The CDR3 is 15 residues long. Germline trimming cut 0 bases from V and 6 bases from J; bases unmatched to any gene: 8. Per the germline V gene, CDR1 is SGHRS and CDR2 is YFSETQ. The CDR3 DNA sequence: TGCGCCAGCAGCTTGGTGGGACAGGTTTTCTCCGAGCAGTACTTC. This encodes CASSLVGQVFSEQYF.

The rearrangement uses TRBV27 and TRBJ2-5; tentatively, D is TRBD2 (5 bases). CDR1 MNHEY and CDR2 SMNVEV come from the germline V gene (reference sequence). The CDR3 is 14 amino acids. Trimming pared 5 bases from V and 6 bases from J, leaving 16 bases between. The CDR3 loop reads CASSLLPLGKTQYF. DNA of the CDR3: TGTGCCAGCAGTCTCCTACCTCTCGGGAAGACCCAGTACTTC.

On this clone itself: The same CDR3 is also encoded by other DNA sequences in this sample. This sequence joins TRBV6-1 and TRBJ1-5; TRBD1 is a possible D gene (5 bases). Germline-derived CDR1 and CDR2 are MNHNS and SASEGT. The CDR3 is 14 amino acids. Trimming took 9 bases from V and 3 from J, leaving 15 bases between them. The DNA of the CDR3 is TGTGCCAGTCGGGCAGGGTTTGTCAATCAGCCCCAGCATTTT. Amino acid sequence: CASRAGFVNQPQHF.

The J gene is TRBJ2-4, the V gene TRBV11-3; possible D gene TRBD1, 5 bases. The V end was cut by 5 bases, the J end by 10 bases, with 15 bases between. CDR3 size: 13 residues. Germline V gives CDR1 SGHNT, CDR2 YENEEA. The CDR3 here is CASSPGPGQIQYF. The DNA for the CDR3 is TGTGCCAGCAGCCCGGGCCCAGGGCAAATTCAGTACTTC.

This sequence joins TRBV6-5 and TRBJ2-4; 10 bases are a match to TRBD2. The CDR3 has 15 amino acids. V lost 0 bases to trimming and J lost 7 bases; unmatched junction nucleotides: 3. Looked up from germline, CDR1 is MNHEY and CDR2 is SVGAGI. CDR3 sequence: CASSYSVSGGNIQYF. CDR3 bases: TGTGCCAGCAGTTACTCTGTTAGCGGGGGGAACATTCAGTACTTC.

This clone appeared once. The same CDR3 can be traced to other DNA sequences in this sample. The chain carries TRBV5-1 and TRBJ2-2; D is undetermined. Looked up from germline, CDR1 is SGHRS and CDR2 is YFSETQ. This CDR3 is built from 13 residues. V was cut by 2 bases and J by 1 base, with 3 bases left in between. As DNA, the CDR3 is TGCGCCAGCAGCTTAGGGAACACCGGGGAGCTGTTTTTT. Its protein product is CASSLGNTGELFF.

The V and J genes are TRBV2 and TRBJ2-1, with 10 positions matching TRBD2. Germline V CDR1 and CDR2: SNHLY, FYNNEI. This CDR3 is built from 15 residues. After removal of 6 bases from V and 9 bases from J, the junction contained 11 bases not matched to a gene. The CDR3 region is CASSGLAGVVGEQFF. CDR3 sequence (DNA): TGTGCCAGCAGCGGCCTAGCGGGAGTAGTCGGTGAGCAGTTCTTC.

As DNA, the CDR3 is TGTGCCACCAGCAGAGGGGGCAGAAACACTGAAGCTTTCTTT. Translating gives CATSRGGRNTEAFF. V is TRBV15 and J is TRBJ1-1; D possibly corresponds to TRBD1 (5 bases). Germline V gene lookup returns CDR1 LNHNV and CDR2 YYDKDF (reference sequence). The CDR3 spans 14 residues. Trimming stripped 1 base from V and 2 bases from J, with 8 bases between.

In its sample, this clone was seen a few times. The rearrangement joins TRBV7-9 to TRBJ1-2, with D uncertain. Trimming pared 0 bases from V and 8 bases from J, leaving 19 bases between. CDR3 length: 16 amino acids. The germline CDR1 and CDR2 sequences are SEHNR and FQNEAQ (reference sequence). The CDR3 protein is CASSLALANSDGGYTF. Written as DNA, the CDR3 is TGTGCCAGCAGCTTAGCGCTGGCAAACTCGGACGGAGGCTACACCTTC.

This clone was seen just once. As DNA, the CDR3 is TGTGCCATCAGTCAGACAGGGGGCAGTGAAAAACTGTTTTTT. Its translation is CAISQTGGSEKLFF. The chain is built from TRBV10-3 and TRBJ1-4; 10 bases match TRBD1. Germline V CDR1 and CDR2: ENHRY, SYGVKD. The CDR3 has 14 amino acids. Unmatched junction bases numbered 4, after V lost 5 bases and J lost 7 bases.

The chain carries TRBV2 and TRBJ2-3; 7 bases are shared with TRBD1. The CDR3 is 13 residues long. Germline loops: CDR1 SNHLY, CDR2 FYNNEI. V was clipped by 10 bases and J by 2 bases; unmatched bases: 6. The CDR3 protein is CAIETGNTDTQYF. In nucleotides, the CDR3 is TGTGCCATTGAGACAGGGAACACAGATACGCAGTATTTT.

The CDR3 sequence: CASSRRNTEAFF. The CDR3 DNA reads TGTGCCAGCAGTCGGAGGAACACTGAAGCTTTCTTT. This chain joins TRBV6-5 and TRBJ1-1; D gene uncertain. Germline-derived CDR1 and CDR2 are MNHEY and SVGAGI. The CDR3 contains 12 residues. Deletions cut 5 bases from V and 1 base from J, with 5 bases between.

V is TRBV7-9 and J is TRBJ1-1; D unclear. Trimming left V 1 base short and J 3 bases short, with 15 bases between. Germline CDR1 is SEHNR and CDR2 is FQNEAQ (reference sequence). The CDR3 covers 16 residues. This CDR3 reads CASSLGRGGRDTEAFF. The CDR3 nucleotides read TGTGCCAGCAGCTTAGGGCGAGGCGGGCGGGACACTGAAGCTTTCTTT. Drawing the rest from reference TRBV7-9 and TRBJ1-1, the complete variable domain is DTGVSQNPRHKITKRGQNVTFRCDPISEHNRLYWYRQTLGQGPEFLTYFQNEAQLEKSRLLSDRFSAERPKGSFSTLEIQRTEQGDSAMYLCASSLGRGGRDTEAFFGQGTRLTVV.